The entry below gives a single T cell receptor (beta chain) sequence along with its context. The antigen is undetermined. This specimen belongs to a study of T-cell memory formation after mild COVID-19. Study-level points and caveats: The main location of contracting CD4+ clones was CM and EM, and that of contracting CD8+ clones was EMRA.

The germline CDR1 and CDR2 sequences are SGHNT and YYREEE (reference sequence). Deletions cut 4 bases from V and 5 bases from J, with 12 bases between. The CDR3 runs 14 residues. It was 5'RACE with constant-segment primers that produced the TCR alpha and TCR beta cDNA libraries, which carried sample barcodes and UMIs. TCRdb reprocessed the 5' RACE reads via MiXCR and lists one record per CDR3 protein. The repertoire holds 250,000 or so distinct CDR3 sequences, approximately 9% seen once, with 20% to 25% in the top ten. The source material was PBMCs or a T cell subset sorted from them (not recorded which). The chain joins TRBV5-4 to TRBJ1-4; a weak D match, TRBD1 (5 bases). This clonotype was obtained from a man aged 18 to 29 who had mild COVID-19 (a few samples of this study predate the infection). Cell type and time point are not known. The CDR3 coding sequence is TGTGCCAGCAGCCTCGGGACGGCCAATGAAAAACTGTTTTTT. Amino acids: CASSLGTANEKLFF.